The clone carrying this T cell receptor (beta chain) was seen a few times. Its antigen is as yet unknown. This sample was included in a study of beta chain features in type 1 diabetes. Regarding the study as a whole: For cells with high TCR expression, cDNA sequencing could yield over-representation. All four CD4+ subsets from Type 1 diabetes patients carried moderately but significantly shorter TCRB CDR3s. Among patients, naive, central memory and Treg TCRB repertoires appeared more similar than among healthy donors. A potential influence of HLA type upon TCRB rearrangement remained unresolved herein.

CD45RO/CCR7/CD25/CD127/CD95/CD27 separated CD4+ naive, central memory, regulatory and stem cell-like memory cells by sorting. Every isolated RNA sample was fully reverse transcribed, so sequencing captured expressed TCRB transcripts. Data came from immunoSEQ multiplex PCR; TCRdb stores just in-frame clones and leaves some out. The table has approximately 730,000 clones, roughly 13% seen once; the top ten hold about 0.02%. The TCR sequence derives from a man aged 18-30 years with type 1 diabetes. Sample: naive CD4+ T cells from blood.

The CDR3 loop reads CASSFDRGRNEKLFF. CDR3 in DNA: TGTGCCAGCAGCTTCGACAGGGGACGGAATGAAAAACTGTTTTTT. The chain links TRBV11-1 to TRBJ1-4; 8 nucleotides line up with TRBD1. J was trimmed by 5 bases and V by 3 bases; bases with no gene match: 5. CDR1 is SGHAT, CDR2 FQDESV, per germline (reference sequence). This CDR3 comprises 15 residues.